This T cell receptor (beta chain) was found in a study of blood T cell repertoires in COVID-19 (dated by TCRdb to between 2020 and 2021). Concerning the study at large: The collaborator samples originated in the United States, Italy and Spain and spanned the acute and convalescent phases of COVID-19. The material from the prospective study consisted of cDNA or gDNA derived from T cells, B-cell-depleted T cells, or PBMCs. Deeply sampled blood TCRbeta repertoires from subjects exposed to, actively infected with, or recovered from COVID-19 were included in the dataset. The repertoires were made available in a free public database intended to serve as a resource for research on the immune response to SARS-CoV-2. The samples were drawn from two sources: the first 160 participants of the ongoing ImmuneRACE study, and 1,254 subjects contributed by 6 global collaborators. Sample metadata almost always included a de-identified subject ID, COVID-19 status, age in years and sex. Where HLA class I and class II types were available, the types were taken from metadata supplied by the sample provider, not from assay-based typing. General findings and caveats noted by the study authors: Clinical and demographic metadata were provided uncurated, with the amount varying by source and participant.

Based on the germline V gene, the CDR1 and CDR2 sequences are SGHTA and FQGNSA. The junction shows trimming of 3 bases on V and 2 bases on J, and the gene matches do not reach 2 bases of it. From the cysteine up to the phenylalanine, the CDR3 has a length of 14 residues. The sequence is cut down to CDR3 DNA, 42 bases in frame from base 1. One collaborating source in Seattle enrolled patients during active infection and followed them longitudinally through the course of disease. Whole blood was collected in K2EDTA tubes by collaborating institutions according to the institutions' own protocols. For TCRbeta analysis, collaborators shipped samples in one of three forms: frozen whole blood, isolated PBMCs, or DNA extracted from either of those sample types. For this clone: Its antigen target is currently unknown. No much larger clone is present one base from it, and per-base qualities are unavailable.

TCRbeta CDR3 regions were amplified from genomic DNA by means of the immunoSEQ Assay, a bias-controlled multiplex PCR. As for the original processing: Nucleated cell counts per sample were estimated from amplification of reference gene primers within the assay. To quantify the absolute abundance of each unique TCRbeta CDR3 rearrangement, sequence reads were collapsed and filtered. Productive Simpson clonality was computed per sample as the square root of Simpson's diversity index over productive rearrangements. Drawn from immuneACCESS, this table holds only the in-frame rearrangements with V and J called that TCRdb kept. Clones are partly lost; checked studies trace under half to an unresolved V gene and leave the rest unexplained. V and J calls and clone size are given by that table; D and trimming were obtained from the DNA. The sample records 150,000 to 200,000 clones, around four fifths of which are singletons. About 8.1% of the sample rests with the top ten.

Sequencing input: peripheral blood. The sequence came from a woman of 80 years or more with COVID-19, enrolled during active disease. The chain is made from TRBV7-2 and TRBJ2-7, with 9 middle bases fitting TRBD2. This receptor has the CDR3 CASSFLAGAYEQYF. The DNA is TGTGCCAGCAGCTTTTTAGCGGGGGCCTACGAGCAGTACTTC.